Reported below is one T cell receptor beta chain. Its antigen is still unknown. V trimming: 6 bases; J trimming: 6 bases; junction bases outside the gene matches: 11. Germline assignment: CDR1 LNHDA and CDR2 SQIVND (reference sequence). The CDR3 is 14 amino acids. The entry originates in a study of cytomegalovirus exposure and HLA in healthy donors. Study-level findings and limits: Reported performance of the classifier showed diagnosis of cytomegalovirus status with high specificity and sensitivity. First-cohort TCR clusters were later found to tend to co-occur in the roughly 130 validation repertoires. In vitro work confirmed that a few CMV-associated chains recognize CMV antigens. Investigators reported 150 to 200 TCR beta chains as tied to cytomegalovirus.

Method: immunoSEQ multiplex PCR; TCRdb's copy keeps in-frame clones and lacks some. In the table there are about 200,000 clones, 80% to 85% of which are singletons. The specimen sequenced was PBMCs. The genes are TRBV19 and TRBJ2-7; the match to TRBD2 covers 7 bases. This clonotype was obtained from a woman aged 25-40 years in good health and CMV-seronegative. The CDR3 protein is CASSEVGGRLEQYF. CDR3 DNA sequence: TGTGCCAGTAGCGAGGTGGGCGGGAGACTCGAGCAGTACTTC.